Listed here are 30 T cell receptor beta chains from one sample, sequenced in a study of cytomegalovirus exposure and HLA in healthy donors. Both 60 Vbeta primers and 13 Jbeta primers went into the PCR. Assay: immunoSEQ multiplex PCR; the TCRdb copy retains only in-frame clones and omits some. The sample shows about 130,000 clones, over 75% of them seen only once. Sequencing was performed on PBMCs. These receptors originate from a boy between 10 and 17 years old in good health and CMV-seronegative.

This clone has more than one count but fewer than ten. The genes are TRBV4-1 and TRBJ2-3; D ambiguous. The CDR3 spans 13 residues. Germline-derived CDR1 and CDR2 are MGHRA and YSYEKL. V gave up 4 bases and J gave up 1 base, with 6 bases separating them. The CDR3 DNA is TGCGCCAGCAGCCCCCCCGGCACAGATACGCAGTATTTT. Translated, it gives CASSPPGTDTQYF.

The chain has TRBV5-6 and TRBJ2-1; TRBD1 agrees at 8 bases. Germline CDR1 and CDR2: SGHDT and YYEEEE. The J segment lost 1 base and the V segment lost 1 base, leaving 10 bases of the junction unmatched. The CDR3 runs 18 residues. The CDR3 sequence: CASSLFLDRGKSYNEQFF. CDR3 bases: TGTGCCAGCAGCTTGTTTCTAGACAGGGGTAAATCCTACAATGAGCAGTTCTTC. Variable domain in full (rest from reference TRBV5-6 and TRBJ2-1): DAGVTQSPTHLIKTRGQQVTLRCSPKSGHDTVSWYQQALGQGPQFIFQYYEEEERQRGNFPDRFSGHQFPNYSSELNVNALLLGDSALYLCASSLFLDRGKSYNEQFFGPGTRLTVL.

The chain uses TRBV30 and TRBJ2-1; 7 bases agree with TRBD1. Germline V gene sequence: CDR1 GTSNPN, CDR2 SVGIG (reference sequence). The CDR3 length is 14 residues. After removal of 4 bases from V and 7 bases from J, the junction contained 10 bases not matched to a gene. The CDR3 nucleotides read TGTGCCTGGACCGAGCGACAGGGAAATAATGAGCAGTTCTTC. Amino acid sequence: CAWTERQGNNEQFF.

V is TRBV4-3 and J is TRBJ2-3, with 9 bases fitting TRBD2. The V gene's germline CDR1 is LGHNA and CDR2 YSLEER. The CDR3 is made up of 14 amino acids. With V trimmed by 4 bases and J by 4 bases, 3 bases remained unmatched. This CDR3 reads CASSPGTSPDTQYF. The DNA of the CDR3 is TGCGCCAGCAGCCCCGGGACTAGCCCAGATACGCAGTATTTT.

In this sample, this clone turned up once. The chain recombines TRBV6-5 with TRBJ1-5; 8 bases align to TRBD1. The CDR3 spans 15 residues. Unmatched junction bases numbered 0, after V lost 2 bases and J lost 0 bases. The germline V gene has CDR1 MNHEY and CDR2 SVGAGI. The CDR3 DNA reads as TGTGCCAGCAGTTACGGGACAGGTAGCAATCAGCCCCAGCATTTT. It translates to CASSYGTGSNQPQHF.

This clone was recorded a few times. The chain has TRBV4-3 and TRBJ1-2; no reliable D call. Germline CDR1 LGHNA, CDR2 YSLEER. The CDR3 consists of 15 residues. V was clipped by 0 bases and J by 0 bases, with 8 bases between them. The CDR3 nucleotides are TGCGCCAGCAGCCAAGACTTGGCAGCTAACTATGGCTACACCTTC. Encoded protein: CASSQDLAANYGYTF.

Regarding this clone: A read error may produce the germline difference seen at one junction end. CDR3 loop: CATSRDSTNYGYPF. CDR3 DNA sequence: TGTGCCACCAGCAGGGACAGTACAAACTATGGCTACCCCTTC. The chain is built from TRBV15 and TRBJ1-2, with a tentative D call TRBD1 (6 bases). Germline assignment: CDR1 LNHNV and CDR2 YYDKDF (reference sequence). CDR3 length equals 14 residues.

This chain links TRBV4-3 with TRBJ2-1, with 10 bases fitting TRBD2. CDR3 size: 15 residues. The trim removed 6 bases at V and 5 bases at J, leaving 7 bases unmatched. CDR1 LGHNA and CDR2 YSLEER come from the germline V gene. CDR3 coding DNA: TGCGCCAGCAGGGCGGAGCTAGCGGGAGACAATGAGCAGTTCTTC. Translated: CASRAELAGDNEQFF.

CDR3 in amino acids: CASGTRAGRNTGELFF. Here the CDR3 DNA reads TGTGCCAGCGGAACGAGAGCGGGGCGAAACACCGGGGAGCTGTTTTTT. The chain carries TRBV19 and TRBJ2-2, with TRBD2 matching 7 bases. Trimming took 9 bases from V and 2 from J; bases not matched to a gene: 12. Per germline, CDR1 LNHDA and CDR2 SQIVND (reference sequence). The CDR3 has 16 amino acids.

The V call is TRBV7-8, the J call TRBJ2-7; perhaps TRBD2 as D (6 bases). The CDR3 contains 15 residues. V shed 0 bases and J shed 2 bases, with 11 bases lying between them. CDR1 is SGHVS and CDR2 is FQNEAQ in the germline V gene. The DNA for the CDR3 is TGTGCCAGCAGCTTAGCGCCGAGCGGGCCCTACGAGCAGTACTTC. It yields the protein CASSLAPSGPYEQYF. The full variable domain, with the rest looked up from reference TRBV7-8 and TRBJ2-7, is GAGVSQSPRYKVAKRGQDVALRCDPISGHVSLFWYQQALGQGPEFLTYFQNEAQLDKSGLPSDRFFAERPEGSVSTLKIQRTQQEDSAVYLCASSLAPSGPYEQYFGPGTRLTVT.

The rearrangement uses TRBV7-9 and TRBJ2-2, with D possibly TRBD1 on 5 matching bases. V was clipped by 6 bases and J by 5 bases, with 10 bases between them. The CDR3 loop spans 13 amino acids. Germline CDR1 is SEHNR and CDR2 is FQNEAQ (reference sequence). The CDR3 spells CASRRRQTGELFF. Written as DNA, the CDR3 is TGTGCCAGCAGACGAAGACAGACCGGGGAGCTGTTTTTT.

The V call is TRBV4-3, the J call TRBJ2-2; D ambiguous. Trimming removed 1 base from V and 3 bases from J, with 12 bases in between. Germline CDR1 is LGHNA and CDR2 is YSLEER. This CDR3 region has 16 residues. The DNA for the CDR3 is TGCGCCAGCAGCCAAGTGGGCTCCATGGACACCGGGGAGCTGTTTTTT. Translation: CASSQVGSMDTGELFF.

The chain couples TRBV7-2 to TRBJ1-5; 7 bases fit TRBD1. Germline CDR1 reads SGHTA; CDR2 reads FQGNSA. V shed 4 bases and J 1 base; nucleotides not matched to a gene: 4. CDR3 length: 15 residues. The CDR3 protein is CASSSTGVSNQPQHF. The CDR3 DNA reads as TGTGCCAGCAGCTCTACAGGGGTAAGCAATCAGCCCCAGCATTTT.

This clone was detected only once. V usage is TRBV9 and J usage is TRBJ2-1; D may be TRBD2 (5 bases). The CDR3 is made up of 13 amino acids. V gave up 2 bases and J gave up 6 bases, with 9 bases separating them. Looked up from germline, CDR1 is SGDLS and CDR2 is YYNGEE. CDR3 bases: TGTGCCAGCAGCGTCGCGGACTTCAATGAGCAGTTCTTC. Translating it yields CASSVADFNEQFF.

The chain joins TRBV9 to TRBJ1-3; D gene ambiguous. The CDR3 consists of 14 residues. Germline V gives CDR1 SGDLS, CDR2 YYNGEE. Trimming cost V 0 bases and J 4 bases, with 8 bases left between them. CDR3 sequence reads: CASSVAAEGNTIYF. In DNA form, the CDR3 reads TGTGCCAGCAGCGTAGCGGCGGAGGGAAACACCATATATTTT.

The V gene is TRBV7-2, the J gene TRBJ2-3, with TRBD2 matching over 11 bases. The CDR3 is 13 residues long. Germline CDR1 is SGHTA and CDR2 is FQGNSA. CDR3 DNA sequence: TGTGCGTCTGGGACTAGCGGATCAGATACGCAGTATTTT. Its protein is CASGTSGSDTQYF.

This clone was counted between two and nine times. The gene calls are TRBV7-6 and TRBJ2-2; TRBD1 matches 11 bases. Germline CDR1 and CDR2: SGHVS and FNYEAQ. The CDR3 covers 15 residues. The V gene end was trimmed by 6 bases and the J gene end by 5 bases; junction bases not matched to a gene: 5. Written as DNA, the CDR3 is TGTGCCAGCAGAAGGACAGGGGGCCTGACCGGGGAGCTGTTTTTT. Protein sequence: CASRRTGGLTGELFF.

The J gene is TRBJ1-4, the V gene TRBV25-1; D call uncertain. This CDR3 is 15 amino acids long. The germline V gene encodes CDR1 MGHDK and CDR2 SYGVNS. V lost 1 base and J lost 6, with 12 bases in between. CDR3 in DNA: TGTGCCAGCAGTGAATGGGTCAGTGACTATGAAAAACTGTTTTTT. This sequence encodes CASSEWVSDYEKLFF.

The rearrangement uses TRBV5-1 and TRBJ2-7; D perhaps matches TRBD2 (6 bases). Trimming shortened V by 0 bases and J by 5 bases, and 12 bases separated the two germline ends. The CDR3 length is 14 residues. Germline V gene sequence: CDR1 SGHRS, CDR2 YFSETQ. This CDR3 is CASSLAAGRDEQYF. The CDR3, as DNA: TGCGCCAGCAGCTTGGCTGCGGGACGGGACGAGCAGTACTTC.

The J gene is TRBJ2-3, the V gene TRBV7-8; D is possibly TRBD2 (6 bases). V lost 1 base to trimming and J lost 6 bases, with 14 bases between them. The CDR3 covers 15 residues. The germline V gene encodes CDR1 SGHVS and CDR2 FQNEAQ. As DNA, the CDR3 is TGTGCCAGCAGCTTAGTTGGAGGGCCACAGGATACGCAGTATTTT. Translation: CASSLVGGPQDTQYF. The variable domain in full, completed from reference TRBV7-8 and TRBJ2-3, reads GAGVSQSPRYKVAKRGQDVALRCDPISGHVSLFWYQQALGQGPEFLTYFQNEAQLDKSGLPSDRFFAERPEGSVSTLKIQRTQQEDSAVYLCASSLVGGPQDTQYFGPGTRLTVL.

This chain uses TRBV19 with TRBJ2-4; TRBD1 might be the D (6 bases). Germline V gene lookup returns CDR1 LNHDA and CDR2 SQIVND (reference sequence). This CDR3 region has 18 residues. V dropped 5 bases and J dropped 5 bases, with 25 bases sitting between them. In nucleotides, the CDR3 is TGTGCCAGTAGTGACACAGGGTCGAAGAGCGGCTTCCAAAACATTCAGTACTTC. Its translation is CASSDTGSKSGFQNIQYF.

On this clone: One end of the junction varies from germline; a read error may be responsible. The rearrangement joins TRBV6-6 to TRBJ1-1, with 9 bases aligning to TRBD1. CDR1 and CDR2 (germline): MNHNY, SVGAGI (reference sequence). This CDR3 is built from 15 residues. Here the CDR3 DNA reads TGTGCCAGCAGTTCTGAACAGGGGGCTAACGCTGAAGTTTTCTTT. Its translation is CASSSEQGANAEVFF.

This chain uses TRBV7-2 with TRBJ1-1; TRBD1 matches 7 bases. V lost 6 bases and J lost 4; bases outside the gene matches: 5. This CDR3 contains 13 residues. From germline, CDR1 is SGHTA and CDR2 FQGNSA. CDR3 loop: CASSPQGPTEAFF. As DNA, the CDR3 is TGTGCCAGCAGTCCACAGGGGCCCACTGAAGCTTTCTTT.

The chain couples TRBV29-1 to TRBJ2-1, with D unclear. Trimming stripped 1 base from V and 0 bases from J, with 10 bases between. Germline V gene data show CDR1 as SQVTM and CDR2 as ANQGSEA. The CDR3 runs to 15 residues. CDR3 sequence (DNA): TGCAGCGTTGAAGTGGCCGTAAGCTCCTACAATGAGCAGTTCTTC. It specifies CSVEVAVSSYNEQFF.

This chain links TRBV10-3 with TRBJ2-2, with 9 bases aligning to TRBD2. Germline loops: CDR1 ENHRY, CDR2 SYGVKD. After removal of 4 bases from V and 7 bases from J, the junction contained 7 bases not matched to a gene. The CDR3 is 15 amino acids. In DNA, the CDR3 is TGTGCCATCAGTGGGACTAGCGCCCGTTTCGGGGAGCTGTTTTTT. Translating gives CAISGTSARFGELFF.

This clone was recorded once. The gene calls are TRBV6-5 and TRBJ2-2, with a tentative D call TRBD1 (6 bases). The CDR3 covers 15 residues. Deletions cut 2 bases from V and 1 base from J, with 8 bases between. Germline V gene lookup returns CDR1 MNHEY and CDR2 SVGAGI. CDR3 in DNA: TGTGCCAGCAGTTACCGACAGGAGAACACCGGGGAGCTGTTTTTT. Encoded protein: CASSYRQENTGELFF.

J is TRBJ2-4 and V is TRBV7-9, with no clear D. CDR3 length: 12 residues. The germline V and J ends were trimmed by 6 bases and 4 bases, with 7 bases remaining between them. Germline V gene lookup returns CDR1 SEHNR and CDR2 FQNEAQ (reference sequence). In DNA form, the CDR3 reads TGTGCCAGCAGGCAGGCTAAAAACATTCAGTACTTC. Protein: CASRQAKNIQYF.

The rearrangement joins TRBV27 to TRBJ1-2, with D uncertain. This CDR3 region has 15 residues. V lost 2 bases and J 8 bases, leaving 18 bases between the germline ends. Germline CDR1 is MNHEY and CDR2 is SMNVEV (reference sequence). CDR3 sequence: CASSLSGRGTSGYTF. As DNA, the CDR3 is TGTGCCAGCAGTTTAAGTGGGCGGGGAACCTCCGGCTACACCTTC.

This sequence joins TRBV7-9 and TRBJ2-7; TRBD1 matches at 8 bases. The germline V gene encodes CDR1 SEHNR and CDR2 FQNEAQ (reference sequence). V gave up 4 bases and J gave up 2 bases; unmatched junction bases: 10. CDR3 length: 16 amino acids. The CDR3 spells CASSSPRPTGAYEQYF. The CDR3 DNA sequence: TGTGCCAGCAGCTCACCTAGGCCGACAGGGGCCTACGAGCAGTACTTC. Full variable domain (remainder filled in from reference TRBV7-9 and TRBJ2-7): DTGVSQNPRHKITKRGQNVTFRCDPISEHNRLYWYRQTLGQGPEFLTYFQNEAQLEKSRLLSDRFSAERPKGSFSTLEIQRTEQGDSAMYLCASSSPRPTGAYEQYFGPGTRLTVT.

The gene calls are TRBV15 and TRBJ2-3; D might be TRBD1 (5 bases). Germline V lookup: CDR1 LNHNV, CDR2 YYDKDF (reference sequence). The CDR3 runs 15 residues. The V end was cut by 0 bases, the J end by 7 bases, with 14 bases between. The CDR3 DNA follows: TGTGCCACCAGCAGAGATAGGGGATCAGGGAATACGCAGTATTTT. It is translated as CATSRDRGSGNTQYF. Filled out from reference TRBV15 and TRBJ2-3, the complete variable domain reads DAMVIQNPRYQVTQFGKPVTLSCSQTLNHNVMYWYQQKSSQAPKLLFHYYDKDFNNEADTPDNFQSRRPNTSFCFLDIRSPGLGDTAMYLCATSRDRGSGNTQYFGPGTRLTVL.